This passage covers 16 T cell receptor beta chains from one sample sequenced in a study of CD8 T cells in ankylosing spondylitis. TCRdb re-derived calls from the 5' RACE reads in MiXCR, one entry per CDR3 protein. The data contain 200,000 or so distinct CDR3 sequences, roughly 25% of them seen just once; the ten biggest clones take up about 6.9%. The sequenced sample was blood, either unsorted or a sorted T cell fraction (not recorded which). The receptors originated from a male donor with ankylosing spondylitis or in good health (not recorded which).

The chain uses TRBV12-3 or TRBV12-4 and TRBJ2-1, with D perhaps TRBD1 (6 bases). V was pared by 3 bases and J by 3 bases, with 9 bases between. The CDR3 loop spans 14 amino acids. The CDR3 region has the DNA TGTGCCAGCAGTTTGGGGGCAAACTACAATGAGCAGTTCTTC. Protein sequence: CASSLGANYNEQFF.

A few counts support this clonotype. This chain links TRBV29-1 with TRBJ2-1; 7 nucleotides line up with TRBD1. The trim removed 5 bases at V and 0 bases at J, leaving 10 bases unmatched. There are 16 residues in the CDR3. Germline V gene sequence: CDR1 SQVTM, CDR2 ANQGSEA. CDR3: CSVNDRVSRSYNEQFF. The CDR3 DNA follows: TGCAGCGTTAATGACAGGGTCAGTCGCTCCTACAATGAGCAGTTCTTC.

The CDR3 region is CSAAGGGFENQPQHF. CDR3 in DNA: TGCAGTGCTGCAGGGGGCGGGTTCGAGAATCAGCCCCAGCATTTT. The chain is built from TRBV20-1 and TRBJ1-5, with TRBD1 matching over 8 bases. This CDR3 is built from 15 residues. Trimming at V came to 5 bases and at J to 4 bases, leaving 10 bases not matched to a gene. From germline, CDR1 is DFQATT and CDR2 SNEGSKA (reference sequence).

This clonotype was counted a few times. The genes are TRBV20-1 and TRBJ2-7; D ambiguous. Trimming took off 5 bases at V and 7 bases at J, with 12 bases between the two ends. The germline V gene has CDR1 DFQATT and CDR2 SNEGSKA (reference sequence). The CDR3 has 11 residues. Here the CDR3 reads CSASSAREQYF. CDR3 coding DNA: TGCAGTGCTTCAAGCGCTAGGGAGCAGTACTTC.

The sample holds many counts of this clonotype. V and J are TRBV28 and TRBJ2-5; TRBD2 matches 7 bases. The CDR3 spans 16 residues. J was trimmed by 4 bases and V by 5 bases; bases with no gene match: 13. Germline assignment: CDR1 MDHEN and CDR2 SYDVKM. CDR3 DNA: TGTGCCAGCAGTCCTTCGGGGGGACTAACGGGAGAGACCCAGTACTTC. Its protein product is CASSPSGGLTGETQYF.

This clonotype has at least ten counts. The chain carries TRBV12-3 or TRBV12-4 and TRBJ1-6; D might be TRBD1 (5 bases). CDR3 length: 14 residues. Between the trimmed V and J ends, which lost 5 bases and 7 bases, there was a span of 12 bases. The CDR3 DNA follows: TGTGCCAGCAGTCGCGATGGGGCAAATTCACCCCTCCACTTT. As protein: CASSRDGANSPLHF.

The chain couples TRBV20-1 to TRBJ2-1; 14 bases fit TRBD2. CDR1 and CDR2 from the germline V gene are DFQATT and SNEGSKA (reference sequence). V shed 6 bases and J 0 bases; nucleotides not matched to a gene: 13. The CDR3 runs 19 residues. The CDR3 protein is CSATRLGLAGGSSYNEQFF. The DNA for the CDR3 is TGCAGTGCCACCCGACTTGGACTAGCGGGAGGCAGCTCCTACAATGAGCAGTTCTTC.

Concerning this clonotype itself: This may come from a read error, since a much larger clone is one base off. The chain has TRBV3-1 and TRBJ2-3; weak D call: TRBD1 (5 bases). CDR1 and CDR2 from the germline V gene are LGHDT and YNNKEL (reference sequence). V was shortened by 3 bases and J by 4 bases, with 11 bases between the two germline ends. This CDR3 is 14 amino acids long. The CDR3 coding sequence is TGTGCCAGCAGCCAGGACACCACCGCAGATACGCAGTATTTT. Amino acids: CASSQDTTADTQYF.

This clonotype came up many times. J is TRBJ2-3 and V is TRBV27, with 7 positions matching TRBD1. V was pared by 7 bases and J by 1 base, with 8 bases of the junction left unmatched. This CDR3 has 15 residues. Germline values: CDR1 MNHEY, CDR2 SMNVEV (reference sequence). The CDR3: CASNTQGRGTDTQYF. CDR3 coding DNA: TGTGCCAGCAATACACAGGGGCGAGGCACAGATACGCAGTATTTT.

This clonotype has at least ten counts. The chain couples TRBV29-1 to TRBJ2-5; maybe TRBD1 (6 bases). V was cut by 3 bases and J by 4 bases, with 9 bases left in between. Germline CDR1 SQVTM, CDR2 ANQGSEA. The CDR3 sequence is 12 residues long. The CDR3 reads CSVDGRGETQYF. CDR3 nucleotides: TGCAGCGTTGACGGCAGGGGAGAGACCCAGTACTTC.

V is TRBV29-1 and J is TRBJ2-5; D unclear. Germline V gene lookup returns CDR1 SQVTM and CDR2 ANQGSEA. Deletions cut 7 bases from V and 2 bases from J, with 17 bases between. This CDR3 spans 14 amino acids. This CDR3 is CSADPGYTQETQYF. The CDR3 bases are TGCAGCGCCGACCCCGGCTATACGCAAGAGACCCAGTACTTC.

The genes are TRBV20-1 and TRBJ2-5; TRBD2 matches 10 bases. The CDR3 spans 14 residues. Germline CDR1 and CDR2: DFQATT and SNEGSKA (reference sequence). J gave up 3 bases and V 7 bases, and 8 bases lay outside the gene matches. The CDR3 sequence is CSVVGLARKETQYF. CDR3 DNA: TGCAGTGTTGTGGGACTAGCGCGAAAAGAGACCCAGTACTTC.

This clonotype was observed at least ten times. This rearrangement joins TRBV5-1 to TRBJ2-7; D is uncertain. The CDR3 runs 12 residues. Per germline, CDR1 SGHRS and CDR2 YFSETQ. Trimming left V 7 bases short and J 0 bases short, with 8 bases between. The CDR3 DNA reads as TGCGCCAGCGCGGAGAGCTCCTACGAGCAGTACTTC. Its protein product is CASAESSYEQYF.

The chain recombines TRBV4-2 with TRBJ2-5; 14 bases match TRBD2. The CDR3 has 18 amino acids. The V segment lost 1 base and the J segment 2 bases; nucleotides outside the gene matches: 6. CDR1 LGHNA and CDR2 YNFKEQ come from the germline V gene. In DNA form, the CDR3 reads TGTGCCAGCAGCCAAGGAGGACTAGCGGGAGGACCTCAAGAGACCCAGTACTTC. Translated: CASSQGGLAGGPQETQYF.

This clonotype appeared many times. The J gene is TRBJ1-3, the V gene TRBV29-1; no clear D. The CDR3 contains 14 residues. CDR1 is SQVTM and CDR2 is ANQGSEA in the germline V gene. Trimming took off 4 bases at V and 0 bases at J, with 10 bases between the two ends. CDR3 sequence (DNA): TGCAGCGTTGTTCCCGGGCGCTCTGGAAACACCATATATTTT. Translation: CSVVPGRSGNTIYF. The full variable domain, completed using reference TRBV29-1 and TRBJ1-3, is SAVISQKPSRDICQRGTSLTIQCQVDSQVTMMFWYRQQPGQSLTLIATANQGSEATYESGFVIDKFPISRPNLTFSTLTVSNMSPEDSSIYLCSVVPGRSGNTIYFGEGSWLTVV.

The chain is built from TRBV29-1 and TRBJ2-1; 9 positions match TRBD2. The length of the CDR3 is 13 residues. The J segment lost 0 bases and the V segment lost 7 bases, leaving 1 base of the junction unmatched. Germline CDR1 SQVTM, CDR2 ANQGSEA. The CDR3 DNA sequence: TGCAGCGGTAGCGGGAGCTCCTACAATGAGCAGTTCTTC. This sequence encodes CSGSGSSYNEQFF.